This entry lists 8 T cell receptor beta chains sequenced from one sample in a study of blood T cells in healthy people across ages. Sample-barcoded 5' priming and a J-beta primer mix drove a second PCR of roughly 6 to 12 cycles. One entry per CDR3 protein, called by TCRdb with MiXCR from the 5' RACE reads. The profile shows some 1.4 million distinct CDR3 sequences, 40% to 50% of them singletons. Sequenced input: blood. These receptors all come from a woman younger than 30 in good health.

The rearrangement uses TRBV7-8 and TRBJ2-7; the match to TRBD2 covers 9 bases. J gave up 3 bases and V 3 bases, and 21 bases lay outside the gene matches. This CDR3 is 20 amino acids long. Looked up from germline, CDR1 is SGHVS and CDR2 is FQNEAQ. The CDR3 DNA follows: TGTGCCAGCAGCTTTATAGCCCGCCTAGCGGGGTCGCTCTTCGGCTACGAGCAGTACTTC. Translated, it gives CASSFIARLAGSLFGYEQYF.

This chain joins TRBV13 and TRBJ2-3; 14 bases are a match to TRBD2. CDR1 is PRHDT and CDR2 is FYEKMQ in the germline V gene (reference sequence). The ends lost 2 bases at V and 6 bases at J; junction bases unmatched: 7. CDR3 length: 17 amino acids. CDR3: CASSLLSGLAGDDTQYF. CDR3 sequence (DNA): TGTGCCAGCAGCTTACTTTCGGGACTAGCGGGGGACGATACGCAGTATTTT.

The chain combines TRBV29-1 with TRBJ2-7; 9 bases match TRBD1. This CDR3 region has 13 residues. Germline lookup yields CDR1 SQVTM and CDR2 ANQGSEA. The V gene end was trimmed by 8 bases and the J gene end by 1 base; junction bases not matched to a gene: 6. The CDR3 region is CSFQGTGSYEQYF. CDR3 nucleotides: TGCAGCTTCCAGGGGACAGGGTCCTACGAGCAGTACTTC.

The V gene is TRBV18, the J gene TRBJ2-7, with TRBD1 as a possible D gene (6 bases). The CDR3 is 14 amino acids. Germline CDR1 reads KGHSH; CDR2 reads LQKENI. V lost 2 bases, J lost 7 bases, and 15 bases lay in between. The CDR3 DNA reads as TGTGCCAGCTCACCATTGGGGGCCGGTGGTGAGCAGTACTTC. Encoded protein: CASSPLGAGGEQYF.

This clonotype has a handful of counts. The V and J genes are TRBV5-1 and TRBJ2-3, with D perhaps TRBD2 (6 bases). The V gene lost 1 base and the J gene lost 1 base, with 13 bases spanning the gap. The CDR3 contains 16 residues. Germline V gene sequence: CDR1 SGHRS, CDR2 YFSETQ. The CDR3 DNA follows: TGCGCCAGCAGCTTGTCGGTTGGCGGGGGCACAGATACGCAGTATTTT. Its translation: CASSLSVGGGTDTQYF.

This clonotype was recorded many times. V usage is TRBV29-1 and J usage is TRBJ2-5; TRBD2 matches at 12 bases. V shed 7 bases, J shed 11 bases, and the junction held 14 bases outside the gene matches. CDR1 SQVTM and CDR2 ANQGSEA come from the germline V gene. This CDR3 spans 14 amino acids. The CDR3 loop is CSGTTSGGVNEQYF. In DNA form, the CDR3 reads TGCAGCGGGACGACTAGCGGGGGAGTAAATGAGCAGTACTTC.

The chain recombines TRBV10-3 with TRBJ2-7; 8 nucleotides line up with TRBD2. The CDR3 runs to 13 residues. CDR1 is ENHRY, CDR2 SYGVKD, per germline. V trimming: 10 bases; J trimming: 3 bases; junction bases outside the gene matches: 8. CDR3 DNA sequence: TGTGCCACCCAGTTAGCGGGGAGCTACGAGCAGTACTTC. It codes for CATQLAGSYEQYF.

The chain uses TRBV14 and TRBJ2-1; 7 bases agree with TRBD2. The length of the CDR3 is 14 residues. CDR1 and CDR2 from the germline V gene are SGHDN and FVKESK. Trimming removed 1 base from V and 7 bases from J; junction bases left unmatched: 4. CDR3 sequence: CASSQVLGRNEQFF. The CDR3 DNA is TGTGCCAGCAGCCAAGTTCTCGGGAGGAATGAGCAGTTCTTC.